Included here is one T cell receptor beta chain sequence, with context. The data belong to a study of blood T cell repertoires in COVID-19. Overall study context: Samples of COVID-19 (acute and convalescent) were obtained from the United States, Italy and Spain.

The protocol was immunoSEQ multiplex PCR, while the TCRdb copy is restricted to in-frame clones and leaves out a portion. The data hold 380,000 or so clones, with 70% to 90% observed a single time. Patients in Seattle were enrolled during active infection, then followed longitudinally. This CDR3 is 12 amino acids long. V shed 6 bases, J shed 9 bases, and the junction held 3 bases outside the gene matches. The germline CDR1 and CDR2 sequences are SEHNR and FQNEAQ (reference sequence). This receptor was taken from a woman between 55 and 75 years old with COVID-19, enrolled during active disease. The sequencing input was peripheral blood. V gene TRBV7-9 combines with J gene TRBJ1-4; 8 nucleotides line up with TRBD1. The CDR3 protein is CASRQGAQKLFF. In nucleotides, the CDR3 is TGTGCCAGCAGGCAGGGGGCGCAAAAACTGTTTTTT.